The sequence of this T cell receptor beta chain was determined in a study of control samples from healthy donors and cancer patients. Some clones are missing from TCRdb's copy, which holds only in-frame ones; the method was immunoSEQ multiplex PCR. The sample carries 51,000 or so clones, about 80% recorded once. Sequencing was done on a sample of blood. This receptor was obtained from a man aged 70-80 years in good health.

The CDR3 sequence is CATSHSGYSNQPQHF. The CDR3 DNA sequence: TGTGCCACCTCACACTCAGGCTATAGCAATCAGCCCCAGCATTTT. The chain combines TRBV4-2 with TRBJ1-5; D gene unclear. Trimming shortened V by 10 bases and J by 0 bases, and 16 bases separated the two germline ends. The CDR3 spans 15 residues. Germline CDR1 and CDR2: LGHNA and YNFKEQ.